This entry lists 26 T cell receptor beta chains sequenced from one sample in a study of cytomegalovirus exposure and HLA in healthy donors. A multiplex PCR was run with 60 Vbeta primers and 13 Jbeta primers. The protocol was immunoSEQ multiplex PCR, while the TCRdb copy is restricted to in-frame clones and leaves out a portion. Altogether approximately 170,000 clones are present, over 75% being singletons, with the ten largest covering less than 2.5%. Source material: PBMCs. These receptors were taken from a male donor in good health and CMV-seronegative.

This clone was counted once. The chain recombines TRBV29-1 with TRBJ2-5; 7 bases agree with TRBD1. V lost 2 bases, J lost 7 bases, and 7 bases stayed unmatched. This CDR3 region has 13 residues. CDR1 SQVTM and CDR2 ANQGSEA come from the germline V gene. For the CDR3, the DNA is TGCAGCGTTGAACACCAGGGGGACGGGACCCAGTACTTC. Protein: CSVEHQGDGTQYF.

This rearrangement joins TRBV18 to TRBJ1-3; unclear D gene. This CDR3 has 14 amino acids. Trimming removed 3 bases at V and 2 bases at J, with 8 bases between. Germline V gene sequence: CDR1 KGHSH, CDR2 LQKENI. CDR3 DNA: TGTGCCAGCTCACCCACAATGACTGGAAACACCATATATTTT. Its translation is CASSPTMTGNTIYF.

The chain links TRBV5-4 to TRBJ2-3; D is perhaps TRBD2 (6 bases). Germline lookup yields CDR1 SGHNT and CDR2 YYREEE (reference sequence). The CDR3 extends over 14 amino acids. Trimming removed 5 bases at V and 4 bases at J, with 14 bases between. The CDR3 region has the DNA TGTGCCAGCAGGGGGACTCGCAACGCAGATACGCAGTATTTT. Translating gives CASRGTRNADTQYF.

Regarding this clone: At the DNA level, this CDR3 is encoded by other sequences in the same sample as well. The rearrangement joins TRBV5-1 to TRBJ1-2, with TRBD1 matching 7 bases. The CDR3 spans 14 residues. V dropped 1 base and J dropped 4; count of bases not matched to a gene: 4. Germline CDR1 and CDR2: SGHRS and YFSETQ. CDR3 in DNA: TGCGCCAGCAGCTTGCAGGGGGATAGCTATGGCTACACCTTC. The encoded protein is CASSLQGDSYGYTF.

V usage is TRBV11-2 and J usage is TRBJ1-1, with unresolved D. The germline gives CDR1 SGHAT, CDR2 FQNNGV. The V end lost 6 bases, the J end lost 11 bases, and 19 bases lay between the germline ends. This CDR3 comprises 13 residues. CDR3 sequence reads: CASSSTESHVAFF. The DNA for the CDR3 is TGTGCCAGCAGTTCTACAGAGTCCCACGTGGCTTTCTTT.

The J gene is TRBJ2-5, the V gene TRBV7-6; D possibly corresponds to TRBD1 (6 bases). The CDR3 contains 14 residues. Trimming removed 4 bases at V and 6 bases at J, with 15 bases between. CDR1 SGHVS and CDR2 FNYEAQ come from the germline V gene. The CDR3 here is CASSSTDRSKTQYF. The CDR3 DNA is TGTGCCAGCAGCTCTACTGACAGGTCGAAGACCCAGTACTTC.

The V call is TRBV5-6, the J call TRBJ1-1; 9 bases are shared with TRBD1. CDR3 size: 15 residues. Per the germline V gene, CDR1 is SGHDT and CDR2 is YYEEEE. V gave up 5 bases and J gave up 4 bases; unmatched junction bases: 9. The CDR3 here is CASRMGLTGGTEAFF. The DNA for the CDR3 is TGTGCCAGCAGAATGGGGCTGACAGGGGGCACTGAAGCTTTCTTT.

This chain links TRBV25-1 with TRBJ1-1; the D gene is possibly TRBD1 (5 bases). CDR3 length: 11 amino acids. Germline V gene sequence: CDR1 MGHDK, CDR2 SYGVNS. Trimming left V 8 bases short and J 6 bases short, with 10 bases between. CDR3 region: CASSWGAEAFF. DNA for the CDR3: TGTGCCAGCTCCTGGGGGGCTGAAGCTTTCTTT.

The chain joins TRBV5-8 to TRBJ1-5, with a tentative D call TRBD1 (5 bases). CDR1 SGHTS and CDR2 YDEGEE come from the germline V gene. The CDR3 has 14 amino acids. The V end was cut by 1 base, the J end by 9 bases, with 14 bases between. CDR3 sequence (DNA): TGTGCCAGCAGCTTGATTGGGGCAGGGCGGCCCCAGCATTTT. Translating gives CASSLIGAGRPQHF. The full variable domain, its missing parts supplied by reference TRBV5-8 and TRBJ1-5, is EAGVTQSPTHLIKTRGQQATLRCSPISGHTSVYWYQQALGLGLQFLLWYDEGEERNRGNFPPRFSGRQFPNYSSELNVNALELEDSALYLCASSLIGAGRPQHFGDGTRLSIL.

The V and J genes are TRBV5-1 and TRBJ1-3, with 9 nucleotides matching TRBD1. This CDR3 has 15 amino acids. CDR1 is SGHRS, CDR2 YFSETQ, per germline. With 4 bases clipped from V and 4 bases from J, the junction kept 6 bases outside the gene matches. The CDR3 bases are TGCGCCAGCAGCCCGGGACAGGGTTACGGAAACACCATATATTTT. This encodes CASSPGQGYGNTIYF.

The V call is TRBV5-4, the J call TRBJ1-1; possible D gene TRBD1, 6 bases. Trimming removed 0 bases at V and 5 bases at J, with 11 bases between. CDR3 length: 14 residues. Germline CDR1 reads SGHNT; CDR2 reads YYREEE (reference sequence). The CDR3 spells CASSLDRVGTEAFF. The CDR3 DNA sequence: TGTGCCAGCAGCTTGGACAGGGTTGGGACTGAAGCTTTCTTT. Looking up the rest from reference TRBV5-4 and TRBJ1-1 gives the full variable domain: ETGVTQSPTHLIKTRGQQVTLRCSSQSGHNTVSWYQQALGQGPQFIFQYYREEENGRGNFPPRFSGLQFPNYSSELNVNALELDDSALYLCASSLDRVGTEAFFGQGTRLTVV.

The V gene is TRBV19, the J gene TRBJ1-2, with 7 bases fitting TRBD1. CDR1 and CDR2 from the germline V gene are LNHDA and SQIVND (reference sequence). The CDR3 has 14 amino acids. V was clipped by 6 bases and J by 0 bases; unmatched bases: 4. CDR3 sequence (DNA): TGTGCCAGTAGACGGACAGGCGCTAACTATGGCTACACCTTC. As protein: CASRRTGANYGYTF.

The chain couples TRBV5-1 to TRBJ2-2, with 7 positions matching TRBD1. Per germline, CDR1 SGHRS and CDR2 YFSETQ. This CDR3 region has 15 residues. J was trimmed by 4 bases and V by 0 bases; bases with no gene match: 3. The CDR3, as DNA: TGCGCCAGCAGCTTGGCTGGGACAGCCACCGGGGAGCTGTTTTTT. Amino acid sequence: CASSLAGTATGELFF.

For this clone: Given the absence of the conserved phenylalanine or tryptophan at the CDR3 end, a read error is likely. V usage is TRBV9 and J usage is TRBJ1-5; 9 bases are a match to TRBD1. Looked up from germline, CDR1 is SGDLS and CDR2 is YYNGEE. CDR3 length: 15 residues. The V gene end was trimmed by 4 bases and the J gene end by 4 bases; junction bases not matched to a gene: 6. This CDR3 reads CASSFGQGPNQPQHL. CDR3 sequence (DNA): TGTGCCAGCAGCTTCGGACAGGGGCCTAATCAGCCCCAGCATCTT.

The DNA for the CDR3 is TGTGCCAGCAGCGTAGGGCCAGTTCACAATGAGCAGTTCTTC. This gives the protein CASSVGPVHNEQFF. The rearrangement joins TRBV9 to TRBJ2-1, with D hard to call. The V end was cut by 0 bases, the J end by 5 bases, with 9 bases between. Germline V gene sequence: CDR1 SGDLS, CDR2 YYNGEE. There are 14 residues in the CDR3.

J is TRBJ1-2 and V is TRBV7-9; tentatively, D is TRBD1 (6 bases). Trimming pared 5 bases from V and 4 bases from J, leaving 8 bases between. CDR1 SEHNR and CDR2 FQNEAQ come from the germline V gene (reference sequence). The CDR3 consists of 12 residues. Here the CDR3 reads CASSADSYGYTF. The CDR3 bases are TGTGCCAGCAGCGCGGACAGCTATGGCTACACCTTC.

Concerning this clone: One junction end disagrees with the germline gene, perhaps due to a read error. This rearrangement joins TRBV6-5 to TRBJ2-7, with 7 bases lining up with TRBD1. Germline V lookup: CDR1 MNHEY, CDR2 SVGAGI. The CDR3 runs 15 residues. CDR3: CASSHSRDSAYEQYF. The CDR3 DNA reads TGTGCCAGCAGTCACTCCCGGGACAGCGCCTACGAGCAGTACTTC.

There are a few counts of this clone. This CDR3 reads CASSLGLAVYNEQFF. Written as DNA, the CDR3 is TGTGCCAGCAGCTTGGGACTAGCGGTATACAATGAGCAGTTCTTC. The rearrangement links TRBV5-6 to TRBJ2-1; 9 nucleotides line up with TRBD2. Germline lookup yields CDR1 SGHDT and CDR2 YYEEEE. Losses at the gene ends were 0 bases for V and 4 bases for J; bases not matched to a gene: 2. This CDR3 is 15 amino acids long.

This clone was counted a few times. The chain employs TRBV6-4 and TRBJ1-6; D not resolved. Looked up from germline, CDR1 is MRHNA and CDR2 is SNTAGT. With 3 bases removed from V and 6 bases from J, the gap between germline ends came to 12 bases. This CDR3 contains 15 residues. The CDR3 region has the DNA TGTGCCAGCAGTGAATACCGGGTACCTAATTCACCCCTCCACTTT. Amino acids: CASSEYRVPNSPLHF.

The chain recombines TRBV9 with TRBJ2-2; no definite D call. Trimming stripped 0 bases from V and 4 bases from J, with 7 bases between. This CDR3 has 14 residues. Germline V CDR1 and CDR2: SGDLS, YYNGEE. Here the CDR3 reads CASSVGPSTGELFF. The CDR3 bases are TGTGCCAGCAGCGTAGGTCCGAGCACCGGGGAGCTGTTTTTT. Full variable domain (missing parts from reference TRBV9 and TRBJ2-2): DSGVTQTPKHLITATGQRVTLRCSPRSGDLSVYWYQQSLDQGLQFLIQYYNGEERAKGNILERFSAQQFPDLHSELNLSSLELGDSALYFCASSVGPSTGELFFGEGSRLTVL.

The chain links TRBV6-5 to TRBJ2-7; 9 bases fit TRBD2. This CDR3 region has 12 residues. Germline V lookup: CDR1 MNHEY, CDR2 SVGAGI. The J segment lost 6 bases and the V segment lost 6 bases, leaving 3 bases of the junction unmatched. The CDR3 region has the DNA TGTGCCAGCAGCCAACTAGCGGGCGAGCAGTACTTC. It encodes CASSQLAGEQYF.

The chain has TRBV5-1 and TRBJ1-6, with 12 bases fitting TRBD1. J gave up 10 bases and V 4 bases, and 9 bases lay outside the gene matches. The CDR3 is 16 amino acids. CDR1 SGHRS and CDR2 YFSETQ come from the germline V gene. CDR3 sequence (DNA): TGCGCCAGCAGCAAGGGACAGGGGGCGTCTGGGTCACCCCTCCACTTT. Its translation: CASSKGQGASGSPLHF. Filled out from reference TRBV5-1 and TRBJ1-6, the complete variable domain reads KAGVTQTPRYLIKTRGQQVTLSCSPISGHRSVSWYQQTPGQGLQFLFEYFSETQRNKGNFPGRFSGRQFSNSRSEMNVSTLELGDSALYLCASSKGQGASGSPLHFGNGTRLTVT.

The chain has TRBV5-8 and TRBJ2-3; no definite D call. The CDR3 spans 13 residues. The germline V gene has CDR1 SGHTS and CDR2 YDEGEE. Trimming pared 0 bases from V and 4 bases from J, leaving 6 bases between. For the CDR3, the DNA is TGTGCCAGCAGCTTGGGAGTCCCAGATACGCAGTATTTT. This sequence encodes CASSLGVPDTQYF.

The V and J genes are TRBV27 and TRBJ2-7, with D perhaps matching TRBD2 (6 bases). V was trimmed by 2 bases and J by 3 bases, leaving 17 bases between them. This CDR3 spans 16 amino acids. The germline V gene encodes CDR1 MNHEY and CDR2 SMNVEV (reference sequence). Written as DNA, the CDR3 is TGTGCCAGCAGTTTAGCGGGACCCCGGGGGAGCTACGAGCAGTACTTC. The encoded protein is CASSLAGPRGSYEQYF.

CDR3 protein: CASSFGATEAFF. CDR3 DNA: TGTGCCAGCAGCTTCGGTGCGACTGAAGCTTTCTTT. This rearrangement joins TRBV5-4 to TRBJ1-1; D is uncertain. This CDR3 contains 12 residues. Germline CDR1 reads SGHNT; CDR2 reads YYREEE (reference sequence). Trimming shortened V by 2 bases and J by 5 bases, and 7 bases separated the two germline ends. The variable domain in full, with the rest retrieved from reference TRBV5-4 and TRBJ1-1, is ETGVTQSPTHLIKTRGQQVTLRCSSQSGHNTVSWYQQALGQGPQFIFQYYREEENGRGNFPPRFSGLQFPNYSSELNVNALELDDSALYLCASSFGATEAFFGQGTRLTVV.

V is TRBV18 and J is TRBJ1-1; TRBD1 agrees at 7 bases. The germline V gene encodes CDR1 KGHSH and CDR2 LQKENI. Germline trimming cut 2 bases from V and 0 bases from J; bases unmatched to any gene: 12. The CDR3 is 18 residues long. The CDR3 DNA follows: TGTGCCAGCTCACCATTACCCTCGGTAGGGGGCCTGAACACTGAAGCTTTCTTT. Amino acid sequence: CASSPLPSVGGLNTEAFF.